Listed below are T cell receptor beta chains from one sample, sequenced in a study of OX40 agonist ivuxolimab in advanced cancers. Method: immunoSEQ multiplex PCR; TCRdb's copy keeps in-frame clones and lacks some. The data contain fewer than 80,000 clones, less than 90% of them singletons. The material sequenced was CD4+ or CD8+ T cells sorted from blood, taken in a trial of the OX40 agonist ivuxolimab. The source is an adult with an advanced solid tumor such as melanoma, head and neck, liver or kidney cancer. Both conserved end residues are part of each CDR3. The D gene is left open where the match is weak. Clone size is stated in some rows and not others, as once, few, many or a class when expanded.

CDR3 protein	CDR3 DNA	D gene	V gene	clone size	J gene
CASSTLGDWEETQYF	TGTGCCAGCAGCACCTTGGGAGACTGGGAAGAGACCCAGTACTTC	-	TRBV4-2	-	TRBJ2-5
CASSLVGGSGYGYTF	TGTGCCAGCAGCTTAGTTGGCGGCTCAGGGTATGGCTACACCTTC	-	TRBV7-2	-	TRBJ1-2
CASSQGGSSYEQYF	TGCGCCAGCAGCCAAGGCGGAAGCTCCTACGAGCAGTACTTC	-	TRBV4-3	-	TRBJ2-7
CASSQGTGYTEAFF	TGTGCCAGCAGCCAGGGGACAGGCTACACTGAAGCTTTCTTT	TRBD1	TRBV4-2	-	TRBJ1-1
CASSPGMGAGTEAFF	TGTGCCAGCTCACCCGGGATGGGGGCGGGGACTGAAGCTTTCTTT	-	TRBV18	-	TRBJ1-1
CASSLDATNEKLFF	TGTGCCAGCAGTTTAGATGCAACTAATGAAAAACTGTTTTTT	-	TRBV27	-	TRBJ1-4
CASSPTRLATNEKLFF	TGTGCCAGCTCACCCACCCGACTTGCAACTAATGAAAAACTGTTTTTT	-	TRBV18	-	TRBJ1-4
CASSLTGSSYEQYF	TGTGCCAGCAGCTTAACAGGGTCGTCCTACGAGCAGTACTTC	-	TRBV7-8	-	TRBJ2-7
CAISDDQDNQPQHF	TGTGCCATCAGTGATGATCAGGACAATCAGCCCCAGCATTTT	-	TRBV10-3	few	TRBJ1-5
CASLSQTSGANVLTF	TGTGCCAGCCTTTCGCAGACCTCTGGGGCCAACGTCCTGACTTTC	-	TRBV6-6	few	TRBJ2-6
CASSRGQGVFYEQYF	TGTGCCAGCAGCCGAGGGCAGGGGGTATTCTACGAGCAGTACTTC	TRBD1	TRBV7-2	-	TRBJ2-7
CASSEGSIRNEKLFF	TGTGCCAGCAGTGAGGGGTCAATTCGAAATGAAAAACTGTTTTTT	-	TRBV6-1	-	TRBJ1-4
CAWSERDRRNIQYF	TGTGCCTGGAGCGAGAGGGACCGTCGAAACATTCAGTACTTC	-	TRBV30	-	TRBJ2-4
CASSEWGGFDEQFF	TGTGCCAGCAGTGAATGGGGAGGGTTTGATGAGCAGTTCTTC	TRBD2	TRBV25-1	-	TRBJ2-1
CASSQDPTPRAEAFF	TGCGCCAGCAGCCAAGATCCCACCCCCCGGGCTGAAGCTTTCTTT	-	TRBV4-3	-	TRBJ1-1
CASSWGDLRELFF	TGTGCCAGCAGTTGGGGGGATCTCCGGGAGCTGTTTTTT	-	TRBV7-2	-	TRBJ2-2
CASSPRAQGGKEKLFF	TGTGCCAGCTCACCACGGGCGCAGGGTGGAAAAGAAAAACTGTTTTTT	-	TRBV18	-	TRBJ1-4
CASSLGRRSNEQYF	TGTGCCAGCAGCTTGGGTCGGCGTTCCAACGAGCAGTACTTC	-	TRBV13	-	TRBJ2-7
CASSPGTGAPNQPQHF	TGTGCCAGCAGCCCCGGGACAGGGGCGCCAAATCAGCCCCAGCATTTT	TRBD1	TRBV7-9	-	TRBJ1-5
CASSRRATGEETQYF	TGTGCCAGCAGCCGTCGGGCGACAGGGGAGGAGACCCAGTACTTC	TRBD1	TRBV5-4	few	TRBJ2-5
CASSPGNNQPQHF	TGTGCCAGCAGCCCGGGTAACAATCAGCCCCAGCATTTT	-	TRBV9	-	TRBJ1-5
CASSTPTGWEGYTF	TGTGCCAGCAGCACCCCGACAGGGTGGGAGGGCTACACCTTC	TRBD1	TRBV5-4	-	TRBJ1-2
CASSLGVREVAKNIQYF	TGTGCCAGCAGCTTAGGGGTTCGGGAAGTAGCCAAAAACATTCAGTACTTC	-	TRBV11-2	few	TRBJ2-4
CASSSTGLGANVLTF	TGTGCCAGCAGTTCGACAGGGTTAGGGGCCAACGTCCTGACTTTC	TRBD1	TRBV11-1	-	TRBJ2-6
CASSLGGTDTQYF	TGTGCCAGCTCACTGGGAGGGACCGATACGCAGTATTTT	TRBD2	TRBV18	once	TRBJ2-3
CAWTQGANSNQPQHF	TGTGCCTGGACCCAGGGGGCGAATAGCAATCAGCCCCAGCATTTT	TRBD1	TRBV30	-	TRBJ1-5
CASSYPRTGKAGELFF	TGTGCCAGCAGTTACCCCCGGACAGGGAAAGCCGGGGAGCTGTTTTTT	TRBD1	TRBV6-5	-	TRBJ2-2
CASSQRSDRGGRGYTF	TGTGCCAGCAGCCAAAGATCCGACAGGGGTGGGAGAGGCTACACCTTC	TRBD1	TRBV7-2	-	TRBJ1-2
CASSPRTGNTEAFF	TGTGCCAGCAGCCCGAGGACAGGGAACACTGAAGCTTTCTTT	TRBD1	TRBV5-5	-	TRBJ1-1
CASSLAIRAGSEKLFF	TGCGCCAGCAGCTTGGCTATTCGGGCAGGTAGTGAAAAACTGTTTTTT	-	TRBV5-1	-	TRBJ1-4
CASSEAPGQLYEQYF	TGTGCCAGCAGTGAAGCTCCGGGACAGCTCTATGAGCAGTACTTC	TRBD1	TRBV6-1	-	TRBJ2-7
CASSIGSLNTGELFF	TGTGCCAGTAGTATAGGCAGCTTAAACACCGGGGAGCTGTTTTTT	-	TRBV19	-	TRBJ2-2
CASSLVGQGDYGYTF	TGTGCCAGCAGCTTAGTCGGACAGGGCGACTATGGCTACACCTTC	TRBD1	TRBV7-2	-	TRBJ1-2
CASSFYRQETQYF	TGTGCCAGCAGCTTCTACAGACAAGAGACCCAGTACTTC	-	TRBV7-2	-	TRBJ2-5
CASSQESGFSSGANVLTF	TGCGCCAGCAGCCAAGAATCAGGGTTCAGCTCTGGGGCCAACGTCCTGACTTTC	-	TRBV4-3	-	TRBJ2-6
CARSLVQSYEQYF	TGTGCCAGAAGCTTGGTACAGTCCTACGAGCAGTACTTC	-	TRBV5-3	-	TRBJ2-7
CASSRRRYSGNTIYF	TGTGCCAGCAGTCGAAGGCGGTACTCTGGAAACACCATATATTTT	-	TRBV11-2	-	TRBJ1-3
CASRPGTGGMSEQFF	TGTGCCAGCAGACCCGGGACAGGAGGTATGTCTGAGCAGTTCTTC	TRBD1	TRBV6-6	-	TRBJ2-1
CASSSSAGALAIYGYTF	TGTGCCAGTAGTTCTTCCGCCGGGGCATTGGCTATCTATGGCTACACCTTC	-	TRBV19	-	TRBJ1-2
CAWSGGEGTDTQYF	TGTGCCTGGAGTGGGGGGGAGGGCACAGATACGCAGTATTTT	-	TRBV30	-	TRBJ2-3
CASSEGGGTDTQYF	TGCGCCAGCAGCGAGGGCGGGGGGACAGATACGCAGTATTTT	TRBD2	TRBV5-1	-	TRBJ2-3
CASSLGQGAYEQYF	TGTGCCAGCAGCTTGGGACAGGGGGCCTACGAGCAGTACTTC	TRBD1	TRBV5-8	-	TRBJ2-7
CAWSVGGDQPQHF	TGTGCCTGGAGTGTGGGGGGGGATCAGCCCCAGCATTTT	-	TRBV30	-	TRBJ1-5
CASSFQPGNTIYF	TGTGCCAGCAGCTTCCAACCTGGAAACACCATATATTTT	-	TRBV7-3	-	TRBJ1-3
CATSRDRNGYEQYF	TGTGCCACCAGCAGAGATAGGAACGGCTACGAGCAGTACTTC	-	TRBV15	-	TRBJ2-7
CASSPPAVQETQYF	TGTGCCAGCAGCCCCCCTGCAGTCCAAGAGACCCAGTACTTC	-	TRBV5-6	-	TRBJ2-5
CASSLYRGMNTEAFF	TGTGCCAGCAGCTTGTACAGGGGGATGAACACTGAAGCTTTCTTT	TRBD1	TRBV7-2	-	TRBJ1-1
CASSPRGFYEQYF	TGTGCCAGCAGCCCGCGGGGCTTCTACGAGCAGTACTTC	-	TRBV5-4	-	TRBJ2-7
CASGLGTGLTYGYTF	TGTGCCAGCGGATTAGGGACAGGTCTTACCTATGGCTACACCTTC	TRBD1	TRBV28	-	TRBJ1-2
CASSYSKSGIYGYTF	TGTGCCAGCAGTTACTCGAAATCAGGAATCTATGGCTACACCTTC	-	TRBV6-5	-	TRBJ1-2
CAWSVHSAGARQETQYF	TGTGCCTGGAGTGTACATTCAGCGGGGGCTCGTCAAGAGACCCAGTACTTC	TRBD2	TRBV30	once	TRBJ2-5
CASSLEGSGPYEQYF	TGCGCCAGCAGCTTGGAAGGGTCTGGGCCTTACGAGCAGTACTTC	-	TRBV5-1	-	TRBJ2-7
CASSSRTGGIYEQYF	TGTGCCAGCAGCTCCCGGACAGGGGGTATCTACGAGCAGTACTTC	TRBD1	TRBV7-8	-	TRBJ2-7
CASSTQPGVPDTQYF	TGTGCCAGCAGCACTCAACCCGGGGTTCCCGATACGCAGTATTTT	-	TRBV7-2	-	TRBJ2-3
CSVGDAERYGYTF	TGCAGCGTTGGAGACGCCGAGCGTTATGGCTACACCTTC	-	TRBV29-1	-	TRBJ1-2
CASSYDRGYNTEAFF	TGTGCCAGCAGCTATGACAGGGGATATAACACTGAAGCTTTCTTT	TRBD1	TRBV5-6	-	TRBJ1-1
CASSLIQGAYNSPLHF	TGTGCCAGCAGCTTAATCCAGGGGGCATATAATTCACCCCTCCACTTT	TRBD1	TRBV7-2	-	TRBJ1-6
CASSLTRDTGELFF	TGTGCCAGCAGCTTAACCCGTGACACCGGGGAGCTGTTTTTT	-	TRBV11-2	-	TRBJ2-2
CASSQEMRGDQPQHF	TGCGCCAGCAGCCAAGAAATGAGAGGGGATCAGCCCCAGCATTTT	-	TRBV4-3	few	TRBJ1-5
CASTGPETSGYNEQFF	TGCGCCAGCACTGGACCCGAGACTAGCGGGTACAATGAGCAGTTCTTC	TRBD2	TRBV10-2	-	TRBJ2-1